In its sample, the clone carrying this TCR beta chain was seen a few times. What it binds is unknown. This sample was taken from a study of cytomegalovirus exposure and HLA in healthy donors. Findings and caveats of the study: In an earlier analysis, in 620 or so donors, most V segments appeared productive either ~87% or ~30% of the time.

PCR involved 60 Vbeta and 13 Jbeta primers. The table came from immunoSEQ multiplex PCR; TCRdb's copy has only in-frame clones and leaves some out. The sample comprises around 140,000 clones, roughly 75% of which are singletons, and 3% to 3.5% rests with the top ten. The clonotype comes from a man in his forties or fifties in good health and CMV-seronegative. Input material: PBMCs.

This chain's CDR3 is CASSRTPGRESYEQYF. CDR3 coding DNA: TGCGCCAGCAGCCGCACCCCTGGACGGGAGTCCTACGAGCAGTACTTC. V is TRBV4-1 and J is TRBJ2-7; weak D call: TRBD2 (6 bases). The CDR3 contains 16 residues. V lost 4 bases and J 1 base, leaving 17 bases between the germline ends. Germline V CDR1 and CDR2: MGHRA, YSYEKL.